These 4 T cell receptor beta chains came from one sample sequenced in a study of CD8+ T cells in alopecia areata (dated by TCRdb to the late 2010s). The sample's treatment or condition label, in plain terms: oral pan-JAK inhibitor, 5-10 mg twice daily. Receptors were amplified or captured by the immunoSEQ multiplex PCR assay. To provide template for TCR sequencing, every sample had RNA extracted and reverse transcribed into cDNA. TCRdb obtained this table from immuneACCESS and retained in-frame rearrangements with V and J assigned. These tables miss some clones; where compared with another copy, unresolved V genes account for less than half of the shortfall, and the remainder is unexplained. Across this sample there are 150,000 to 200,000 clones, with 50% to 75% seen only once. The top ten clones comprise 16% of the sample. Sequencing used CD4+ T cells sorted from blood, obtained between weeks 55 and 65, from a patient treated with tofacitinib. The receptors come from a human donor with alopecia areata.

The gene calls are TRBV5-1 and TRBJ1-3; TRBD1 might be the D (5 bases). This CDR3 contains 16 residues. In germline, CDR1 is SGHRS, CDR2 YFSETQ. The germline V and J ends were trimmed by 2 bases and 0 bases, with 12 bases remaining between them. CDR3 amino acids: CASSFTSGGSGNTIYF. The CDR3 nucleotides are TGCGCCAGCAGCTTCACCTCTGGGGGCTCTGGAAACACCATATATTTT.

This clone is a singleton in its sample. This chain links TRBV30 with TRBJ2-7; D perhaps matches TRBD2 (6 bases). The ends were cut back, 3 bases at V and 3 bases at J, with 9 bases in the middle. This CDR3 spans 12 amino acids. Germline loops: CDR1 GTSNPN, CDR2 SVGIG (reference sequence). CDR3 nucleotide sequence: TGTGCCTGGAGCGGGGGAAACTACGAGCAGTACTTC. Its translation: CAWSGGNYEQYF.

About this clone: This is likely a read error, given that the CDR3 carries no conserved phenylalanine or tryptophan at its end. The DNA is left out, because the CDR3 cannot be placed on it with certainty; the CDR3 is given as TCRdb lists it. V gene TRBV30 combines with J gene TRBJ2-7; the D call TRBD2 from the table was never checked on the DNA. The germline CDR1 and CDR2 sequences are GTSNPN and SVGIG (reference sequence). The CDR3 comprises 11 residues, both ends counted. CDR3 residues: CAWSARGLAGL.

The rearrangement links TRBV6-5 to TRBJ2-3; 9 bases fit TRBD2. This CDR3 spans 13 amino acids. The V and J ends lost 8 bases and 6 bases, in that order; junction bases with no gene match: 6. Germline CDR1 is MNHEY and CDR2 is SVGAGI. CDR3 DNA sequence: TGTGCCAGCGCTAGCGGGGAATCGGATACGCAGTATTTT. It encodes CASASGESDTQYF.